This TCR beta chain was sequenced for a study of OX40 agonist ivuxolimab in advanced cancers. The wider study: Patients got intravenous ivuxolimab at 0.01 to 10 mg/kg every 2 weeks.

Method: immunoSEQ multiplex PCR; TCRdb's copy keeps in-frame clones and lacks some. The table lists tens of thousands of clones, roughly 90% of them singletons, with less than 12% in the top ten. No patient had autoimmune disease or received systemic immunosuppression. A note on this clone: The antigen is not known.

Study conclusions and caveats: Clonal expansion by week 6 occurred in CD4+ and CD8+ blood T cells (at 0.1 to 3.0 mg/kg). Partial responders receiving 0.1-3.0 mg/kg showed among the lowest clonal expansion.

The CDR3 is made up of 14 amino acids. CDR1 and CDR2 from the germline V gene are MNHEY and SMNVEV (reference sequence). V was pared by 0 bases and J by 11 bases, with 14 bases between. The clonotype was recovered from an adult with an advanced solid tumor such as melanoma, head and neck, liver or kidney cancer. Sequencing was performed on CD4+ or CD8+ T cells sorted from blood, taken in a trial of the OX40 agonist ivuxolimab. The J gene is TRBJ1-5, the V gene TRBV27; D is uncertain. The CDR3, as DNA: TGTGCCAGCAGTTTATCGGGTTCTCCCCGGGCCCAGCATTTT. Translation gives CASSLSGSPRAQHF.